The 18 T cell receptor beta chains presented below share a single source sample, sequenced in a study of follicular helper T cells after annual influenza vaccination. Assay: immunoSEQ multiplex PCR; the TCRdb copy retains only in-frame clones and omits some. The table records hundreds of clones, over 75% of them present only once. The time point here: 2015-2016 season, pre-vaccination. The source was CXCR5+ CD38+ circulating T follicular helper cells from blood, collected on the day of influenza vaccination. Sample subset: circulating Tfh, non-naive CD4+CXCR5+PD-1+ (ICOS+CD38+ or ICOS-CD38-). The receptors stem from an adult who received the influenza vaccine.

The CDR3 sequence: CASSLSPGNGYTF. CDR3 DNA sequence: TGTGCCAGCAGCCTAAGTCCTGGGAATGGCTACACCTTC. The rearrangement joins TRBV7-8 to TRBJ1-2; D ambiguous. Germline V lookup: CDR1 SGHVS, CDR2 FQNEAQ. The V end was cut by 5 bases, the J end by 6 bases, with 13 bases between. CDR3 length: 13 residues.

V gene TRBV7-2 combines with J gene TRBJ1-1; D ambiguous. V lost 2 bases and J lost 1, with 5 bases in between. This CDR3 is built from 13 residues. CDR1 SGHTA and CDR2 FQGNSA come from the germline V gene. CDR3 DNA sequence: TGTGCCAGCAGCTTACAGCGGAACACTGAAGCTTTCTTT. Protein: CASSLQRNTEAFF. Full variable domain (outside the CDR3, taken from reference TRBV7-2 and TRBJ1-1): GAGVSQSPSNKVTEKGKDVELRCDPISGHTALYWYRQSLGQGLEFLIYFQGNSAPDKSGLPSDRFSAERTGGSVSTLTIQRTQQEDSAVYLCASSLQRNTEAFFGQGTRLTVV.

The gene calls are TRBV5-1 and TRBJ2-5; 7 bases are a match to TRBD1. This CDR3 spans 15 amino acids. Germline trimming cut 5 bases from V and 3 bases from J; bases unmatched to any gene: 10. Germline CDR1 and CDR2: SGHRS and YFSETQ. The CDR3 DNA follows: TGCGCCAGCAGGAATTCCGGGACAGCTGAAGAGACCCAGTACTTC. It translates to CASRNSGTAEETQYF.

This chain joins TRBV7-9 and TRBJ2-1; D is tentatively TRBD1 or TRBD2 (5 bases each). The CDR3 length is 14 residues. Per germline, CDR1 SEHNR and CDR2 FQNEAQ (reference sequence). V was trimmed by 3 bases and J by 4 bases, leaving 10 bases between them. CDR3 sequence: CASSFGGIYNEQFF. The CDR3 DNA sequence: TGTGCCAGCAGCTTTGGGGGAATTTACAATGAGCAGTTCTTC.

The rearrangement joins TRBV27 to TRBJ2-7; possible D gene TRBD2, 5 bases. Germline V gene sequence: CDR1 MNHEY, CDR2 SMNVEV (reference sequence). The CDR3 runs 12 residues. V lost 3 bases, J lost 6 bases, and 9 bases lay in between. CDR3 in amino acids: CASSFRGIEQYF. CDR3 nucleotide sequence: TGTGCCAGCAGTTTTAGAGGGATCGAGCAGTACTTC.

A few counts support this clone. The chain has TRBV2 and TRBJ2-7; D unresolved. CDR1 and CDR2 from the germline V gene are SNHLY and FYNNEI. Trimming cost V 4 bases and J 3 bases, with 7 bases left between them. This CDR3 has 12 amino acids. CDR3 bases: TGTGCCAGCAGTGGTACCCTCTACGAGCAGTACTTC. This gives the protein CASSGTLYEQYF.

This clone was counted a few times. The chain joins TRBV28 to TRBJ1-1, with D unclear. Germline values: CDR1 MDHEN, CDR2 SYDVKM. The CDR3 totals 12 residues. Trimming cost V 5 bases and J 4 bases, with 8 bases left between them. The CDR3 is CASSDLFTEAFF. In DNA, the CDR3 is TGTGCCAGCAGTGACCTATTCACTGAAGCTTTCTTT.

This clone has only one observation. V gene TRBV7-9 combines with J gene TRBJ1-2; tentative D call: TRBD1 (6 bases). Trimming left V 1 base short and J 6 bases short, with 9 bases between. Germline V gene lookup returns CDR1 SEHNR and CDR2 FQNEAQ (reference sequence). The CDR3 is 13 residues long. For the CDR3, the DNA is TGTGCCAGCAGCTTAGATCAGGGGAATGGCTACACCTTC. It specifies CASSLDQGNGYTF.

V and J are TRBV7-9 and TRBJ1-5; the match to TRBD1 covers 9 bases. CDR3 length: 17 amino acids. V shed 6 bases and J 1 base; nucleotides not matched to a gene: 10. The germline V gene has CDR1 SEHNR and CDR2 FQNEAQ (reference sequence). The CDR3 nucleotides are TGTGCCAGCAGTTATTGGGGAGGGACAGGGAGCAATCAGCCCCAGCATTTT. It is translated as CASSYWGGTGSNQPQHF.

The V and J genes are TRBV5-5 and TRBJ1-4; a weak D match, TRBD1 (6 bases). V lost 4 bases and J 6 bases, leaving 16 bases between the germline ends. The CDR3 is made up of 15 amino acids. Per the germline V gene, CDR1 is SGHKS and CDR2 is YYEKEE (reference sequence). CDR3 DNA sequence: TGTGCCAGCAGCATAGTACAGGGAGGCGATGAAAAACTGTTTTTT. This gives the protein CASSIVQGGDEKLFF. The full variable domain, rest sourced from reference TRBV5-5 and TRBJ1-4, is DAGVTQSPTHLIKTRGQQVTLRCSPISGHKSVSWYQQVLGQGPQFIFQYYEKEERGRGNFPDRFSARQFPNYSSELNVNALLLGDSALYLCASSIVQGGDEKLFFGSGTQLSVL.

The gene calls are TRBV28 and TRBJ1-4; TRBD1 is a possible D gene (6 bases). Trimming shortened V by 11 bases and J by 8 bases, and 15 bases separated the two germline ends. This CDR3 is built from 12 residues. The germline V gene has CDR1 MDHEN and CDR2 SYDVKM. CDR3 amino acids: CAAGAFGEKLFF. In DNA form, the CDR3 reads TGTGCCGCGGGGGCTTTTGGGGAAAAACTGTTTTTT.

The CDR3 region has the DNA TGTGCCACCAAACGGTTGGGGCGAAGCTCCTATGGCTACACCTTC. It yields the protein CATKRLGRSSYGYTF. The chain employs TRBV6-5 and TRBJ1-2; D possibly corresponds to TRBD1 (5 bases). Trimming took 10 bases from V and 4 from J, leaving 22 bases between them. Per the germline V gene, CDR1 is MNHEY and CDR2 is SVGAGI. The CDR3 is 15 residues long.

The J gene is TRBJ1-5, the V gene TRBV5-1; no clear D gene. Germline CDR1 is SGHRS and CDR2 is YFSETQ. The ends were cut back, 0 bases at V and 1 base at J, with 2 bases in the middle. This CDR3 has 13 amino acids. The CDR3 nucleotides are TGCGCCAGCAGCTTGGACAGCAATCAGCCCCAGCATTTT. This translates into CASSLDSNQPQHF. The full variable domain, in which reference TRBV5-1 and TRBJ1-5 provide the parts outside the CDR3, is KAGVTQTPRYLIKTRGQQVTLSCSPISGHRSVSWYQQTPGQGLQFLFEYFSETQRNKGNFPGRFSGRQFSNSRSEMNVSTLELGDSALYLCASSLDSNQPQHFGDGTRLSIL.

The CDR3 loop reads CASRAYRTQYF. The CDR3 nucleotides are TGTGCCAGCAGGGCGTACCGGACCCAGTACTTC. This chain uses TRBV28 with TRBJ2-5; D unclear. The ends were cut back, 6 bases at V and 7 bases at J, with 9 bases in the middle. The CDR3 spans 11 residues. Germline V lookup: CDR1 MDHEN, CDR2 SYDVKM.

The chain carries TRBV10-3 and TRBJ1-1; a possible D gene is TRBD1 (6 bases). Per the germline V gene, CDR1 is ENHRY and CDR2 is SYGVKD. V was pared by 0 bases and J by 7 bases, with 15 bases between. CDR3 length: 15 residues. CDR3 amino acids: CAISESDSGVSEAFF. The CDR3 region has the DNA TGTGCCATCAGTGAGTCAGATTCAGGGGTTAGTGAAGCTTTCTTT.

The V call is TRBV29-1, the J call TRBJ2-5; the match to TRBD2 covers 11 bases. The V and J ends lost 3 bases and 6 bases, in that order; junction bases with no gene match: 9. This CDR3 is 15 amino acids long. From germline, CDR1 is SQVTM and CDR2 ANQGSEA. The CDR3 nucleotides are TGCAGCGTTGAGAGTAGTAGCGGGAGGGGAAAGACCCAGTACTTC. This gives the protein CSVESSSGRGKTQYF.

DNA for the CDR3: TGCGCCAGCAGCTTAGGGGGCTTGAACACTGAAGCTTTCTTT. This translates into CASSLGGLNTEAFF. The rearrangement links TRBV5-1 to TRBJ1-1, with TRBD1 matching 7 bases. The ends lost 2 bases at V and 0 bases at J; junction bases unmatched: 1. This CDR3 is 14 amino acids long. The germline V gene has CDR1 SGHRS and CDR2 YFSETQ.

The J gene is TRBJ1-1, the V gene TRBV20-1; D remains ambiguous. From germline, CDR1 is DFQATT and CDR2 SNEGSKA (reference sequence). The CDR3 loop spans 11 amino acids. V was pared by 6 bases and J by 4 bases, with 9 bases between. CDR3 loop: CSARKVTEAFF. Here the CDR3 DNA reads TGCAGTGCCCGGAAGGTCACTGAAGCTTTCTTT.